The entry that follows covers one T cell receptor (beta chain) sequence. The antigen is not known. The CDR3 totals 13 residues. The V end lost 3 bases, the J end lost 6 bases, and 9 bases lay between the germline ends. The assay that was used to sequence DNA from cultured CD4+ T cells was the Oncomine TCR Beta short-read assay. TCRdb re-called the PCR reads through MiXCR, storing one row per CDR3 protein. The sample has tens of thousands of distinct CDR3 sequences, 50% to 65% seen once. Treatment indicated: approximately 9-day PBMC culture with coronavirus spike peptide pools or control peptides (ViraFEST assay). These data come from a study of vaccination and CD4 T cells after COVID-19.

The sequencing here drew on CD4+ T cells from blood, cultured in vitro, taken before SARS-CoV-2 vaccination. This sequence joins TRBV12-3 or TRBV12-4 and TRBJ1-3, with D possibly TRBD1 on 5 matching bases. The clonotype originates from a human donor who received a COVID-19 vaccine. DNA for the CDR3: TGTGCCAGCAGTTTGGGGGTGGAAAACACCATATATTTT. It specifies CASSLGVENTIYF.